One TCR beta chain is described in this entry. Its antigen is undetermined. Vbeta (60) and Jbeta (13) primers were used in the PCR. This table comes from immunoSEQ multiplex PCR, and its TCRdb copy is limited to in-frame clones, with some not included. The sample yields around 200,000 clones, roughly 73% seen once. This entry is derived from a study of cytomegalovirus exposure and HLA in healthy donors. Regarding the study as a whole: HLA alleles showed associations with about 17,000 TCR beta sequences in a later analysis, at a 0.05 false discovery rate.

Donors were nominally healthy when sampled, though unrecorded immune exposures were likely. This CDR3 has 17 amino acids. Per germline, CDR1 LNHDA and CDR2 SQIVND (reference sequence). Trimming removed 5 bases at V and 5 bases at J, with 21 bases between. The sequenced sample was PBMCs. The chain combines TRBV19 with TRBJ1-4, with TRBD1 as a possible D gene (6 bases). The receptor comes from a female donor in good health and CMV-seronegative. The CDR3 DNA follows: TGTGCCAGTAGTCACCTGGTAAAGACAGGTGGAAATGAAAAACTGTTTTTT. Amino acid sequence: CASSHLVKTGGNEKLFF.